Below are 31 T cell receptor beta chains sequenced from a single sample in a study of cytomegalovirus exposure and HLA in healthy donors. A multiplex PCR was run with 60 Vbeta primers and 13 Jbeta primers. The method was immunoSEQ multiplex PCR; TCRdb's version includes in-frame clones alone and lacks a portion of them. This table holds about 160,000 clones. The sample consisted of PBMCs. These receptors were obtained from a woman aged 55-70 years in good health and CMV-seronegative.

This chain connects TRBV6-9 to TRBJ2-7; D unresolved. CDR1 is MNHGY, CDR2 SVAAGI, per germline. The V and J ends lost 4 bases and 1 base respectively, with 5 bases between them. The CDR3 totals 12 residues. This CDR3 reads CASSFSSYEQYF. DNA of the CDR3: TGTGCCAGCAGTTTCTCGTCCTACGAGCAGTACTTC.

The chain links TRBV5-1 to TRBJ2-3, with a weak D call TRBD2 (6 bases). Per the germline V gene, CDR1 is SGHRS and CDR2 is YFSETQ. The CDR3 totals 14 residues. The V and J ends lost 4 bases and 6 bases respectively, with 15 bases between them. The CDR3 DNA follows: TGCGCCAGCAGCCTAGGGACTGCGGTCGATACGCAGTATTTT. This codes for CASSLGTAVDTQYF.

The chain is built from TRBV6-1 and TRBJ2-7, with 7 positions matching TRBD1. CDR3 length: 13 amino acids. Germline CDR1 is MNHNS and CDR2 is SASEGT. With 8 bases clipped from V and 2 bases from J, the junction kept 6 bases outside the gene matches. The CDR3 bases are TGTGCCAGCGGCCACAGGGGCACCTACGAGCAGTACTTC. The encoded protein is CASGHRGTYEQYF.

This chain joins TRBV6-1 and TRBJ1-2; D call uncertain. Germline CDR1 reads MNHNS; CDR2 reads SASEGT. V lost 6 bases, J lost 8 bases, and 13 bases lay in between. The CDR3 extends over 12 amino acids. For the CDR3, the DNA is TGTGCCAGCAGGAATGGACTGGTGGGCTACACCTTC. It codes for CASRNGLVGYTF.

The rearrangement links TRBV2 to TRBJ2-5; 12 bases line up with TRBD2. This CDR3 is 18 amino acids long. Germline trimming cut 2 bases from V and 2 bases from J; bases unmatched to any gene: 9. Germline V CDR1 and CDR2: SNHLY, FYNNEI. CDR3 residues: CASSELALTSGGQETQYF. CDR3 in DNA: TGTGCCAGCAGTGAATTAGCTCTGACTAGCGGGGGACAAGAGACCCAGTACTTC.

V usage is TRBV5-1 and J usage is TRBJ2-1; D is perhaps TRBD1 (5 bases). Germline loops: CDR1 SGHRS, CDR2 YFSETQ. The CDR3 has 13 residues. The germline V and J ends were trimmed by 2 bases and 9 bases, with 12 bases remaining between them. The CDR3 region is CASSFAGIIEQFF. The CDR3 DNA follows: TGCGCCAGCAGCTTTGCAGGGATCATTGAGCAGTTCTTC.

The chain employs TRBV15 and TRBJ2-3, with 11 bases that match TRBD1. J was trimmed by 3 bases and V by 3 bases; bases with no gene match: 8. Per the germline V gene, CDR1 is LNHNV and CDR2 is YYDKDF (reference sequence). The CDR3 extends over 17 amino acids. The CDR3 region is CATSSPGQGAFTDTQYF. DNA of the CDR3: TGTGCCACCAGCAGCCCAGGACAGGGGGCTTTTACAGATACGCAGTATTTT.

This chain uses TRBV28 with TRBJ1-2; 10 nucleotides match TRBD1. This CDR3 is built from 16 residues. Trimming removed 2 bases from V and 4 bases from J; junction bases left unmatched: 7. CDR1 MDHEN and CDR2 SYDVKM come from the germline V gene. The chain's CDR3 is CASSLDDRGLTYGYTF. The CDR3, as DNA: TGTGCCAGCAGTTTAGATGACAGGGGGCTTACCTATGGCTACACCTTC.

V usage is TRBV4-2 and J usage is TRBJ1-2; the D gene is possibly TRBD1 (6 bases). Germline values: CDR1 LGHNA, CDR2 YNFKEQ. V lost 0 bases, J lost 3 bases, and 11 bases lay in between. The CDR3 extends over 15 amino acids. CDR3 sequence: CASSQEADRHYGYTF. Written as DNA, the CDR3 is TGTGCCAGCAGCCAAGAGGCGGACAGACACTATGGCTACACCTTC.

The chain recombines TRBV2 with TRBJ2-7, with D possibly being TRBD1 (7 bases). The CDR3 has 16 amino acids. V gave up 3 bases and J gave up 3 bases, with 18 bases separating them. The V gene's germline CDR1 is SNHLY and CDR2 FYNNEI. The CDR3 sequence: CASSDPRRGQSYEQYF. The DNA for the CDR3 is TGTGCCAGCAGTGATCCCCGGAGGGGACAGAGCTACGAGCAGTACTTC.

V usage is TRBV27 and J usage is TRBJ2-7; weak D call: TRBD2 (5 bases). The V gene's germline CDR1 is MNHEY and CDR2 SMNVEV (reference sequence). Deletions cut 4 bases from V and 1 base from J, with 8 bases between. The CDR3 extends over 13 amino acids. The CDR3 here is CASSYSGSYEQYF. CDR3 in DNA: TGTGCCAGCAGTTATTCGGGGTCCTACGAGCAGTACTTC.

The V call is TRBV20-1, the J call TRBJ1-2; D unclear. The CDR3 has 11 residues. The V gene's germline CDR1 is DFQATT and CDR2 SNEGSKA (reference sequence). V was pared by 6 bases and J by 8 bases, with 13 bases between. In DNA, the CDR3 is TGCAGTGCCAAGACACCGGGAGGCTACACCTTC. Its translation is CSAKTPGGYTF.

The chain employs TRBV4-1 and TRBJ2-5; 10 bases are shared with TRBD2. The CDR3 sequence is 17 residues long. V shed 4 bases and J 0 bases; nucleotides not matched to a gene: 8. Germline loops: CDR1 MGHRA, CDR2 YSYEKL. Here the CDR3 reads CASSPLGSGRYQETQYF. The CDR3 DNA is TGCGCCAGCAGCCCCCTGGGTAGCGGGAGGTACCAAGAGACCCAGTACTTC.

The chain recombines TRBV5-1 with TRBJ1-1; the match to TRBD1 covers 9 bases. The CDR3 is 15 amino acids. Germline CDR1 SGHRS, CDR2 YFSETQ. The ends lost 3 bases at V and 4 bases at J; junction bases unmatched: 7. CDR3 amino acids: CASSSATGGSTEAFF. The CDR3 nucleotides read TGCGCCAGCAGCTCGGCGACAGGGGGGTCCACTGAAGCTTTCTTT.

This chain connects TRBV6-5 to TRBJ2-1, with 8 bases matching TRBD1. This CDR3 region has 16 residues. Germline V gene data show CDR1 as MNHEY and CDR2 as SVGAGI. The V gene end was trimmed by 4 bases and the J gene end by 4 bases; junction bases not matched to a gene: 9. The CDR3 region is CASSSTRTGSYNEQFF. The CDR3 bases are TGTGCCAGCAGTTCTACACGGACAGGGTCGTACAATGAGCAGTTCTTC.

The CDR3 here is CASSPWLAVENTGELFF. The CDR3 DNA reads TGTGCCAGCTCACCCTGGCTAGCGGTAGAGAACACCGGGGAGCTGTTTTTT. This rearrangement joins TRBV18 to TRBJ2-2; 7 bases are shared with TRBD2. With 3 bases clipped from V and 1 base from J, the junction kept 8 bases outside the gene matches. CDR1 is KGHSH and CDR2 is LQKENI in the germline V gene. This CDR3 has 17 amino acids.

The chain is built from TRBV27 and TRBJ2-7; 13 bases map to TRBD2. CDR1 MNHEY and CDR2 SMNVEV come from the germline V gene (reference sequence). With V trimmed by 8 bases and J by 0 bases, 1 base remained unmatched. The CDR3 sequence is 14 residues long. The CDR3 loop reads CASWTSGSSYEQYF. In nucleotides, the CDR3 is TGTGCCAGCTGGACTAGCGGGAGCTCCTACGAGCAGTACTTC.

The CDR3 spells CASSWASDNEQFF. The CDR3 DNA is TGTGCCAGCAGCTGGGCTAGCGACAATGAGCAGTTCTTC. The chain is built from TRBV27 and TRBJ2-1, with D possibly TRBD2 on 6 matching bases. The CDR3 covers 13 residues. Germline V lookup: CDR1 MNHEY, CDR2 SMNVEV (reference sequence). V lost 6 bases, J lost 5 bases, and 11 bases lay in between.

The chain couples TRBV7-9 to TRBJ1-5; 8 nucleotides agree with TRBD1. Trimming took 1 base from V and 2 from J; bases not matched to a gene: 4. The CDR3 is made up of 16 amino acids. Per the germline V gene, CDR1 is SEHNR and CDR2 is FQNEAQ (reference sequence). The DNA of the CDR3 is TGTGCCAGCAGCTTAGATGCAGGGGGCGGCAATCAGCCCCAGCATTTT. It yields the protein CASSLDAGGGNQPQHF.

This chain's CDR3 is CASRLLAGGGITDTQYF. The CDR3 DNA follows: TGCGCCAGCAGGCTCCTAGCGGGAGGGGGAATAACAGATACGCAGTATTTT. J is TRBJ2-3 and V is TRBV10-2, with 12 bases identical to TRBD2. This CDR3 has 17 residues. Per the germline V gene, CDR1 is WSHSY and CDR2 is SAAADI. The J segment lost 3 bases and the V segment lost 6 bases, leaving 10 bases of the junction unmatched.

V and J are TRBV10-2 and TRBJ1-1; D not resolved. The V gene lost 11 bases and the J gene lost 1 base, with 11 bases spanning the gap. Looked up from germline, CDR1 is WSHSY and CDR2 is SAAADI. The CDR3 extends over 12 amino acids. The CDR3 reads CAVGRSNTEAFF. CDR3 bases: TGCGCCGTGGGCAGATCGAACACTGAAGCTTTCTTT.

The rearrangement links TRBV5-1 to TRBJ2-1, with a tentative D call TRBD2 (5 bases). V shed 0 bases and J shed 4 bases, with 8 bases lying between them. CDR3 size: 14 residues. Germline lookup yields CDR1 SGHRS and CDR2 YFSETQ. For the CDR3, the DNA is TGCGCCAGCAGCTTGGTTGGGGAGTACAATGAGCAGTTCTTC. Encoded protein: CASSLVGEYNEQFF.

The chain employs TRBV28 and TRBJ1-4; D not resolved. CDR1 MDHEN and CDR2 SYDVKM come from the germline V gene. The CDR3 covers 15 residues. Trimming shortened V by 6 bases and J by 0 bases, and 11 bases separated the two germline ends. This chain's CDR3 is CASRFTVATNEKLFF. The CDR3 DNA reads TGTGCCAGCAGATTTACAGTTGCAACTAATGAAAAACTGTTTTTT.

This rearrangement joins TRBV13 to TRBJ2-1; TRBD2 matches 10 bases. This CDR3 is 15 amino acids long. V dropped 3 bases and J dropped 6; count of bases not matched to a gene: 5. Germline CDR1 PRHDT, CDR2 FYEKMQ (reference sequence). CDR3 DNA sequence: TGTGCCAGCAGCTTCGGGACTAGCGAGGGCAATGAGCAGTTCTTC. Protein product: CASSFGTSEGNEQFF. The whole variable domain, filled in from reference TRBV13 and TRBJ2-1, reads AAGVIQSPRHLIKEKRETATLKCYPIPRHDTVYWYQQGPGQDPQFLISFYEKMQSDKGSIPDRFSAQQFSDYHSELNMSSLELGDSALYFCASSFGTSEGNEQFFGPGTRLTVL.

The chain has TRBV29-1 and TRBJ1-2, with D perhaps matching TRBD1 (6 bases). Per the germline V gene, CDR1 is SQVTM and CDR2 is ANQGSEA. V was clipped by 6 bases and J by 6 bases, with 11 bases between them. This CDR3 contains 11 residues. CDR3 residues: CSVAGADGYTF. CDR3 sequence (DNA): TGCAGCGTGGCAGGGGCCGATGGCTACACCTTC.

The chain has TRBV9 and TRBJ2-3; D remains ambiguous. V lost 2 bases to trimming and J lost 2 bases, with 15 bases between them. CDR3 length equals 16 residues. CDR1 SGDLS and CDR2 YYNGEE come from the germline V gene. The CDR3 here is CASSVAPHIPTDTQYF. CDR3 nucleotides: TGTGCCAGCAGCGTTGCACCCCACATTCCCACAGATACGCAGTATTTT.

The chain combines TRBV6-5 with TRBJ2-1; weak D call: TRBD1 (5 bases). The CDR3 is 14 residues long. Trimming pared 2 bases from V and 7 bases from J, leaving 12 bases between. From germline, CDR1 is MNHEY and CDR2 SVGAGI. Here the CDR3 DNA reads TGTGCCAGCAGTTACCGCCAGGGTAGGAATGAGCAGTTCTTC. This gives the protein CASSYRQGRNEQFF.

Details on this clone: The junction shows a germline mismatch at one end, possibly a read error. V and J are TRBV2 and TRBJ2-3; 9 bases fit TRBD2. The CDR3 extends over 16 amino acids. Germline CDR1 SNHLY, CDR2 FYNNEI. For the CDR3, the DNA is TGTGCCAGCAGCGAAGCCTGGCGGGGGGGCCAGATAACGCAGTATTTT. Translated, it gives CASSEAWRGGQITQYF.

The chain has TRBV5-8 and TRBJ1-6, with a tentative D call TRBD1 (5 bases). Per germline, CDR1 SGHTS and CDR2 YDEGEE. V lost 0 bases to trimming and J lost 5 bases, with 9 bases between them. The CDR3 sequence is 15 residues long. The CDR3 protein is CASSLVARDNSPLHF. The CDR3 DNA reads TGTGCCAGCAGCTTGGTTGCCAGGGATAATTCACCCCTCCACTTT.

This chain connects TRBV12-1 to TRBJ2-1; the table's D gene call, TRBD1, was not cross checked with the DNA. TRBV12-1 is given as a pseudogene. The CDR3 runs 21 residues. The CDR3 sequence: CASSFTWGGDSTKLSYNEQFF. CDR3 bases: TGTGCCAGCAGCTTTACGTGGGGCGGGGACAGCACCAAACTCTCCTACAATGAGCAGTTCTTC.

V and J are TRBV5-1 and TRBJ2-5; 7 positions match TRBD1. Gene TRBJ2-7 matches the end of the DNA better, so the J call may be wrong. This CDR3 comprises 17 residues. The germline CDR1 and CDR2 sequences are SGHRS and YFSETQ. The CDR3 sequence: CASSKATGVESSYEQYF. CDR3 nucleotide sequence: TGCGCCAGCAGCAAAGCTACAGGGGTAGAAAGCTCCTACGAGCAGTACTTC.